One sample yielded the 32 T cell receptor beta chains listed below, sequenced in a study of cytomegalovirus exposure and HLA in healthy donors. Sequenced by immunoSEQ multiplex PCR; TCRdb stores in-frame clones only, minus some. The sample yields some 50,000 clones, more than 80% seen once. Sequenced input: PBMCs. Receptors were obtained from a young woman in good health and CMV-seronegative.

This chain uses TRBV5-4 with TRBJ1-2; possibly TRBD1 for D (6 bases). Germline CDR1 is SGHNT and CDR2 is YYREEE (reference sequence). The V end was cut by 4 bases, the J end by 8 bases, with 15 bases between. The CDR3 is made up of 13 amino acids. The CDR3 bases are TGTGCCAGCAGCCCCACAGGGACGTCCGGCTACACCTTC. Amino acid sequence: CASSPTGTSGYTF.

The V and J genes are TRBV9 and TRBJ2-5; 7 bases are shared with TRBD2. V was clipped by 2 bases and J by 2 bases; unmatched bases: 9. Germline CDR1 and CDR2: SGDLS and YYNGEE. The CDR3 extends over 16 amino acids. In DNA form, the CDR3 reads TGTGCCAGCAGCGTTGATTCGGGGGGTCCTCAAGAGACCCAGTACTTC. As protein: CASSVDSGGPQETQYF.

The rearrangement links TRBV9 to TRBJ2-3; TRBD1 is a possible D gene (5 bases). The length of the CDR3 is 15 residues. V dropped 0 bases and J dropped 2 bases, with 10 bases sitting between them. Germline V CDR1 and CDR2: SGDLS, YYNGEE. The CDR3 region has the DNA TGTGCCAGCAGCGTAGGGGGCGATTACACAGATACGCAGTATTTT. Translation gives CASSVGGDYTDTQYF.

As DNA, the CDR3 is TGTGCCAGCTCACGACGGGGGGGAGTGAACAATGAGCAGTTCTTC. This codes for CASSRRGGVNNEQFF. The chain recombines TRBV18 with TRBJ2-1; 8 nucleotides align to TRBD2. The V gene's germline CDR1 is KGHSH and CDR2 LQKENI. J lost 5 bases, V lost 4 bases, and 7 bases had no gene match. The CDR3 totals 15 residues.

The rearrangement uses TRBV4-1 and TRBJ1-3; D remains unclear. The V end lost 3 bases, the J end lost 0 bases, and 12 bases lay between the germline ends. This CDR3 is 16 amino acids long. Looked up from germline, CDR1 is MGHRA and CDR2 is YSYEKL. The CDR3 nucleotides are TGCGCCAGCAGCCATGAGCGGCGGAGCTCTGGAAACACCATATATTTT. This translates into CASSHERRSSGNTIYF.

V and J are TRBV10-1 and TRBJ2-7, with a possible D match to TRBD2 (5 bases). The CDR3 loop spans 14 amino acids. The germline V and J ends were trimmed by 11 bases and 0 bases, with 17 bases remaining between them. Germline CDR1 WNHNN, CDR2 SYGVQD (reference sequence). The CDR3 DNA follows: TGCGCCCGGGCCTTGAGGGAAACCTCCTACGAGCAGTACGTC. Protein: CARALRETSYEQYV.

This rearrangement joins TRBV2 to TRBJ2-7; D may be TRBD1 (6 bases). The V and J ends lost 1 base and 0 bases respectively, with 19 bases between them. The CDR3 totals 18 residues. Germline-derived CDR1 and CDR2 are SNHLY and FYNNEI. This chain's CDR3 is CASSEGLSRTASSYEQYF. The CDR3 DNA follows: TGTGCCAGCAGTGAAGGGTTGTCCCGGACAGCGAGCTCCTACGAGCAGTACTTC.

CDR3 protein: CASSLRRDNEQFF. CDR3 nucleotides: TGTGCCAGCAGCTTAAGGCGGGACAATGAGCAGTTCTTC. This chain links TRBV7-9 with TRBJ2-1; possible D gene TRBD2, 5 bases. Germline-derived CDR1 and CDR2 are SEHNR and FQNEAQ (reference sequence). CDR3 length equals 13 residues. V dropped 2 bases and J dropped 5 bases, with 7 bases sitting between them.

The chain couples TRBV7-2 to TRBJ1-4, with a possible D match to TRBD1 (5 bases). V was shortened by 5 bases and J by 8 bases, with 18 bases between the two germline ends. CDR3 length equals 15 residues. Germline values: CDR1 SGHTA, CDR2 FQGNSA. The chain's CDR3 is CASSLLAFSGEKLFF. Here the CDR3 DNA reads TGTGCCAGCAGCCTATTGGCATTCTCAGGGGAAAAACTGTTTTTT.

The rearrangement uses TRBV7-2 and TRBJ2-2; 11 positions agree with TRBD2. Trimming cost V 5 bases and J 4 bases; bases outside gene matches: 6. CDR1 and CDR2 (germline): SGHTA, FQGNSA. The CDR3 has 16 residues. The CDR3 region is CASSGGTSGITGELFF. CDR3 coding DNA: TGTGCCAGCAGCGGAGGGACTAGCGGAATCACCGGGGAGCTGTTTTTT.

The chain uses TRBV4-1 and TRBJ2-1; TRBD1 agrees at 8 bases. CDR1 and CDR2 (germline): MGHRA, YSYEKL. CDR3 length: 18 amino acids. V lost 1 base to trimming and J lost 3 bases; unmatched junction nucleotides: 11. This chain's CDR3 is CASSQVVGQGRVYNEQFF. Written as DNA, the CDR3 is TGCGCCAGCAGCCAAGTGGTAGGACAGGGAAGGGTCTACAATGAGCAGTTCTTC.

V is TRBV7-7 and J is TRBJ2-1, with a weak D call TRBD1 (5 bases). Trimming left V 0 bases short and J 0 bases short, with 6 bases between. From germline, CDR1 is SSHAT and CDR2 FNYEAQ (reference sequence). The CDR3 is 15 amino acids. The CDR3 region is CASSLAQGSYNEQFF. As DNA, the CDR3 is TGTGCCAGCAGCTTAGCCCAGGGCTCCTACAATGAGCAGTTCTTC.

The chain carries TRBV5-5 and TRBJ2-1, with 7 bases aligning to TRBD2. With V trimmed by 4 bases and J by 9 bases, 13 bases remained unmatched. This CDR3 contains 15 residues. CDR1 and CDR2 (germline): SGHKS, YYEKEE (reference sequence). CDR3 amino acids: CASSGGLGEGREQFF. CDR3 in DNA: TGTGCCAGCAGCGGAGGTTTGGGGGAGGGCCGTGAGCAGTTCTTC. Based on the CDR3 plus reference TRBV5-5 and TRBJ2-1, the full variable domain is DAGVTQSPTHLIKTRGQQVTLRCSPISGHKSVSWYQQVLGQGPQFIFQYYEKEERGRGNFPDRFSARQFPNYSSELNVNALLLGDSALYLCASSGGLGEGREQFFGPGTRLTVL.

This clone was seen a single time. The gene calls are TRBV29-1 and TRBJ1-3, with 8 nucleotides matching TRBD1. Trimming took 4 bases from V and 0 from J; bases not matched to a gene: 5. The CDR3 contains 15 residues. Germline CDR1 and CDR2: SQVTM and ANQGSEA. The CDR3 DNA reads as TGCAGCGTTGCGGCAGGGGGCGACTCTGGAAACACCATATATTTT. Residues: CSVAAGGDSGNTIYF.

This rearrangement joins TRBV9 to TRBJ1-2, with 8 bases fitting TRBD1. CDR3 length: 18 amino acids. The junction had 13 bases not matched to a gene; V was cut back by 0 bases and J by 3 bases. In germline, CDR1 is SGDLS, CDR2 YYNGEE. CDR3 bases: TGTGCCAGCAGCGTAGAGTTGAGGACAGGGCGCGGATACTATGGCTACACCTTC. Translation gives CASSVELRTGRGYYGYTF.

The chain links TRBV7-3 to TRBJ1-6; D uncertain. The CDR3 loop spans 12 amino acids. Germline CDR1 and CDR2: SGHTA and FQGTGA. V lost 5 bases and J lost 4, with 3 bases in between. The CDR3 DNA reads as TGTGCCAGCAGCCTATATAATTCACCCCTCCACTTT. Amino acid sequence: CASSLYNSPLHF. The full variable domain, completed using reference TRBV7-3 and TRBJ1-6, is GAGVSQTPSNKVTEKGKYVELRCDPISGHTALYWYRQSLGQGPEFLIYFQGTGAADDSGLPNDRFFAVRPEGSVSTLKIQRTERGDSAVYLCASSLYNSPLHFGNGTRLTVT.

The genes are TRBV18 and TRBJ1-2; D is unclear. Germline V gene lookup returns CDR1 KGHSH and CDR2 LQKENI. The CDR3 loop spans 12 amino acids. Trimming took 5 bases from V and 8 from J, leaving 12 bases between them. The CDR3 nucleotides are TGTGCCAGCTCATGGGCAGCAGAAGGCTACACCTTC. This sequence encodes CASSWAAEGYTF.

The chain recombines TRBV11-2 with TRBJ2-4; D remains unclear. This CDR3 comprises 14 residues. Germline V gene data show CDR1 as SGHAT and CDR2 as FQNNGV. Trimming stripped 4 bases from V and 6 bases from J, with 13 bases between. In nucleotides, the CDR3 is TGTGCCAGCAGCTCGCAGAACCGAGGAAACATTCAGTACTTC. This codes for CASSSQNRGNIQYF.

This clone has a handful of counts. The chain employs TRBV20-1 and TRBJ1-1; D not resolved. This CDR3 spans 11 amino acids. The germline V and J ends were trimmed by 3 bases and 6 bases, with 8 bases remaining between them. Germline assignment: CDR1 DFQATT and CDR2 SNEGSKA (reference sequence). The DNA of the CDR3 is TGCAGTGCTAGCCGAACAGCTGAAGCTTTCTTT. It translates to CSASRTAEAFF.

CDR3 sequence reads: CASSLQQNTEAFF. The CDR3 DNA follows: TGCGCCAGCAGCTTGCAACAGAACACTGAAGCTTTCTTT. The chain combines TRBV5-1 with TRBJ1-1; D unclear. This CDR3 spans 13 amino acids. V was clipped by 1 base and J by 1 base, with 5 bases between them. The germline V gene has CDR1 SGHRS and CDR2 YFSETQ.

This clone was detected a few times. This chain links TRBV11-3 with TRBJ1-2; TRBD1 aligns across 9 bases. Germline V lookup: CDR1 SGHNT, CDR2 YENEEA. The CDR3 totals 16 residues. With V trimmed by 4 bases and J by 3 bases, 9 bases remained unmatched. This CDR3 is CASSSEGRQGDYGYTF. Written as DNA, the CDR3 is TGTGCCAGCAGCTCGGAGGGGAGACAGGGGGACTATGGCTACACCTTC.

The CDR3 DNA reads TGCAGCGTTGAAAGCGGAAGGGAGACCCAGTACTTC. It translates to CSVESGRETQYF. V and J are TRBV29-1 and TRBJ2-5; a weak D match, TRBD2 (5 bases). Germline CDR1 SQVTM, CDR2 ANQGSEA. CDR3 length: 12 amino acids. V gave up 2 bases and J gave up 5 bases, with 9 bases separating them.

The J gene is TRBJ2-7, the V gene TRBV6-9; 8 nucleotides agree with TRBD2. Germline V gene sequence: CDR1 MNHGY, CDR2 SVAAGI. CDR3 size: 16 residues. V was pared by 0 bases and J by 2 bases, with 6 bases of the junction left unmatched. The DNA of the CDR3 is TGTGCCAGCAGTTATTCCGGCGGGAGGCCGCCCTACGAGCAGTACGTC. As protein: CASSYSGGRPPYEQYV.

This sequence joins TRBV5-4 and TRBJ2-3; 14 bases map to TRBD2. The CDR3 sequence is 17 residues long. J was trimmed by 6 bases and V by 2 bases; bases with no gene match: 8. CDR1 and CDR2 (germline): SGHNT, YYREEE (reference sequence). CDR3 residues: CASSFPGLAGGLDTQYF. DNA for the CDR3: TGTGCCAGCAGCTTTCCCGGACTAGCGGGGGGATTGGATACGCAGTATTTT.

Remarks on this clone: One end of the junction is discordant with germline, which a read error may explain. The chain joins TRBV27 to TRBJ1-2, with D perhaps matching TRBD1 (6 bases). This CDR3 is built from 15 residues. Germline CDR1 reads MNHEY; CDR2 reads SMNVEV (reference sequence). CDR3: CASRQKGVGNYVYTF. Here the CDR3 DNA reads TGTGCCAGCAGACAGAAGGGGGTCGGTAACTATGTCTACACCTTC.

The chain carries TRBV7-9 and TRBJ2-5, with D tentatively TRBD2 (6 bases). The CDR3 runs 14 residues. Trimming removed 3 bases at V and 5 bases at J, with 13 bases between. Germline assignment: CDR1 SEHNR and CDR2 FQNEAQ (reference sequence). The CDR3 nucleotides are TGTGCCAGCAGCTTCACCGGGGGAGGCGAGACCCAGTACTTC. Its translation: CASSFTGGGETQYF.

This clone was seen only a few times. This sequence joins TRBV27 and TRBJ2-3; 7 nucleotides agree with TRBD2. Germline V lookup: CDR1 MNHEY, CDR2 SMNVEV (reference sequence). The CDR3 consists of 17 residues. The V and J ends lost 7 bases and 0 bases, in that order; junction bases with no gene match: 13. In DNA, the CDR3 is TGTGCCAGCACCCCTCTAGCGGAAAGAATTAGCACAGATACGCAGTATTTT. It specifies CASTPLAERISTDTQYF.

This sequence joins TRBV5-1 and TRBJ1-2, with D uncertain. Germline values: CDR1 SGHRS, CDR2 YFSETQ. The V gene lost 4 bases and the J gene lost 2 bases, with 15 bases spanning the gap. The CDR3 covers 15 residues. The CDR3 reads CASSPELQVNYGYTF. The CDR3 bases are TGCGCCAGCAGCCCGGAGTTACAAGTGAACTATGGCTACACCTTC. Full variable domain (missing parts from reference TRBV5-1 and TRBJ1-2): KAGVTQTPRYLIKTRGQQVTLSCSPISGHRSVSWYQQTPGQGLQFLFEYFSETQRNKGNFPGRFSGRQFSNSRSEMNVSTLELGDSALYLCASSPELQVNYGYTFGSGTRLTVV.

This clone was seen more than once but under ten times. V usage is TRBV19 and J usage is TRBJ2-7; weak D call: TRBD1 (6 bases). Germline values: CDR1 LNHDA, CDR2 SQIVND (reference sequence). Trimming pared 2 bases from V and 2 bases from J, leaving 10 bases between. This CDR3 is built from 14 residues. CDR3 DNA sequence: TGTGCCAGTAGTATAACACAGGGACCCTACGAGCAGTACTTC. This gives the protein CASSITQGPYEQYF.

The rearrangement links TRBV7-9 to TRBJ1-1; a possible D gene is TRBD1 (6 bases). Germline loops: CDR1 SEHNR, CDR2 FQNEAQ (reference sequence). This CDR3 spans 18 amino acids. Trimming left V 2 bases short and J 0 bases short, with 19 bases between. CDR3 in amino acids: CASSLLGQGALLNTEAFF. The CDR3 DNA sequence: TGTGCCAGCAGCTTATTGGGACAAGGGGCCCTGTTGAACACTGAAGCTTTCTTT.

The rearrangement joins TRBV7-2 to TRBJ2-2; D gene ambiguous. The V and J ends lost 4 bases and 3 bases respectively, with 3 bases between them. CDR1 is SGHTA and CDR2 is FQGNSA in the germline V gene. This CDR3 is built from 12 residues. The DNA for the CDR3 is TGTGCCAGCAGCTCGGACACCGGGGAGCTGTTTTTT. It is translated as CASSSDTGELFF.

V and J are TRBV6-5 and TRBJ2-2, with D tentatively TRBD2 (5 bases). V lost 0 bases, J lost 4 bases, and 6 bases lay in between. This CDR3 has 14 amino acids. The V gene's germline CDR1 is MNHEY and CDR2 SVGAGI. CDR3 in amino acids: CASSYSAGTGELFF. CDR3 bases: TGTGCCAGCAGTTACTCGGCGGGCACCGGGGAGCTGTTTTTT.